The 8 T cell receptor beta chains presented below share a single source sample, sequenced in a study of T cell repertoires in cytomegalovirus infection. These receptors' targets are unknown. One entry per CDR3 protein results from TCRdb running MiXCR on the reads. The table records around 71,000 distinct CDR3 sequences, about 37% of them present only once. The sample consisted of CD8+ T cells from cultured PBMCs, taken from culture after CMV antigen stimulation. The receptors originated from a human donor in good health (CMV status not recorded). Some clones in this sample may be carry-over from other donors' samples.

This clonotype was seen only once. This chain connects TRBV6-2 or TRBV6-3 to TRBJ1-2, with no clear D. The ends were cut back, 8 bases at V and 4 bases at J, with 14 bases in the middle. The CDR3 is 13 residues long. CDR1 and CDR2 from the germline V gene are MNHEY and SVGEGT. The CDR3 coding sequence is TGTGCCAGCGGATTGTCCCTACTCTATGGCTACACCTTC. Translated, it gives CASGLSLLYGYTF.

The V and J genes are TRBV27 and TRBJ2-7; 10 bases line up with TRBD1. Germline CDR1 and CDR2: MNHEY and SMNVEV (reference sequence). The CDR3 length is 14 residues. V gave up 5 bases and J gave up 2 bases; unmatched junction bases: 3. For the CDR3, the DNA is TGTGCCAGCAGTGTGGGACAGGGGCCCTACGAGCAGTACTTC. Its translation: CASSVGQGPYEQYF.

This clonotype has just a few counts. This chain links TRBV7-6 with TRBJ2-4; 9 bases fit TRBD1. The germline CDR1 and CDR2 sequences are SGHVS and FNYEAQ. V lost 6 bases, J lost 3 bases, and 6 bases stayed unmatched. The CDR3 loop spans 15 amino acids. This CDR3 is CASSGVDRGKNIQYF. CDR3 DNA sequence: TGTGCCAGCAGTGGGGTGGACAGGGGCAAAAACATTCAGTACTTC.

This chain joins TRBV5-5 and TRBJ1-1; D is perhaps TRBD1 (5 bases). This CDR3 region has 14 residues. Germline CDR1 SGHKS, CDR2 YYEKEE (reference sequence). Trimming removed 2 bases at V and 0 bases at J, with 8 bases between. The CDR3 bases are TGTGCCAGCAGCTTCGGGACTGTGAACACTGAAGCTTTCTTT. Its protein product is CASSFGTVNTEAFF.

The chain uses TRBV4-1 and TRBJ1-2, with D perhaps TRBD1 (6 bases). CDR1 MGHRA and CDR2 YSYEKL come from the germline V gene. Deletions cut 3 bases from V and 4 bases from J, with 15 bases between. This CDR3 has 15 residues. DNA of the CDR3: TGCGCCAGCAGCCATTCCAGGGGTCCGGGCTATGGCTACACCTTC. Translating gives CASSHSRGPGYGYTF.

The rearrangement links TRBV5-4 to TRBJ1-5; TRBD1 aligns across 8 bases. Unmatched junction bases numbered 4, after V lost 0 bases and J lost 5 bases. The CDR3 consists of 15 residues. Germline V gene lookup returns CDR1 SGHNT and CDR2 YYREEE (reference sequence). CDR3 DNA sequence: TGTGCCAGCAGCTTGGCTGGACAGGGAGATCAGCCCCAGCATTTT. As protein: CASSLAGQGDQPQHF.

V is TRBV12-3 or TRBV12-4 and J is TRBJ1-2, with D possibly TRBD1 on 6 matching bases. V was cut by 7 bases and J by 8 bases, with 14 bases left in between. CDR3 size: 12 residues. The CDR3 bases are TGTGCCAGCACCACAGGGTTTAGGGGCTACACCTTC. This sequence encodes CASTTGFRGYTF.

This clonotype was found a few times. CDR3 loop: CASSLSGQGLTGELFF. DNA of the CDR3: TGCGCCAGCAGCCTGTCGGGACAGGGCCTCACCGGGGAGCTGTTTTTT. The chain combines TRBV4-1 with TRBJ2-2; TRBD1 matches at 9 bases. V shed 4 bases, J shed 4 bases, and the junction held 7 bases outside the gene matches. The CDR3 covers 16 residues. CDR1 is MGHRA and CDR2 is YSYEKL in the germline V gene.